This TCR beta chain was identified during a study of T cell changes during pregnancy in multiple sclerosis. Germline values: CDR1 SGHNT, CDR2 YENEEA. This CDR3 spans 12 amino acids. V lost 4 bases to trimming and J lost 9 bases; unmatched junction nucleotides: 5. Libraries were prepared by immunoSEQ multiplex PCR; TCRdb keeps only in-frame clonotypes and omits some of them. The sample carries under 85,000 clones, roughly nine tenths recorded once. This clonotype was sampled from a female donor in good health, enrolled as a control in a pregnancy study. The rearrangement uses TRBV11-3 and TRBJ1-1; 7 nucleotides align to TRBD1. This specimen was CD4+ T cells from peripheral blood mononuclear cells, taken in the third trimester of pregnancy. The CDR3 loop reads CASSSRTGQAFF. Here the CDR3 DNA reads TGTGCCAGCAGCTCCCGGACAGGACAAGCTTTCTTT.